What follows are 16 T cell receptor beta chains derived from one specimen sequenced in a study of PD-L1 blockade in urothelial cancer. The assay was immunoSEQ multiplex PCR, and TCRdb's table has in-frame clones only and misses some. The sample records about 90,000 clones, around nine tenths being singletons. Source: PBMCs, taken around atezolizumab (anti-PD-L1) treatment. These receptors originate from a man between 60 and 75 years old with urothelial cancer.

This chain links TRBV6-1 with TRBJ1-1, with D hard to call. Per germline, CDR1 MNHNS and CDR2 SASEGT. The CDR3 contains 13 residues. V was cut by 0 bases and J by 10 bases, with 12 bases left in between. CDR3 residues: CASSEAVTVGAFF. The CDR3 bases are TGTGCCAGCAGTGAAGCGGTTACAGTTGGAGCTTTCTTT.

Here the CDR3 reads CASGALGGGWNEQYF. The CDR3 nucleotides are TGTGCCAGCGGGGCTCTTGGGGGGGGCTGGAACGAGCAGTACTTC. The genes are TRBV28 and TRBJ2-7; D is possibly TRBD2 (7 bases). This CDR3 is 15 amino acids long. The germline CDR1 and CDR2 sequences are MDHEN and SYDVKM. The V end was cut by 8 bases, the J end by 5 bases, with 22 bases between.

V gene TRBV15 combines with J gene TRBJ2-5; TRBD2 matches 7 bases. Germline V gene data show CDR1 as LNHNV and CDR2 as YYDKDF (reference sequence). With V trimmed by 0 bases and J by 4 bases, 8 bases remained unmatched. The CDR3 totals 16 residues. The CDR3 region has the DNA TGTGCCACCAGCAGAGAGACGACTAGCTTTGGAGAGACCCAGTACTTC. Its translation: CATSRETTSFGETQYF.

V is TRBV6-1 and J is TRBJ2-3, with TRBD2 identical over 9 bases. V was clipped by 2 bases and J by 8 bases; unmatched bases: 5. CDR1 is MNHNS and CDR2 is SASEGT in the germline V gene. This CDR3 has 14 residues. The CDR3 DNA reads as TGTGCCAGCAGTGAAAGTAGGCGGGGGGGTACGCAGTATTTT. Translating gives CASSESRRGGTQYF.

The chain joins TRBV19 to TRBJ2-1, with D possibly being TRBD2 (6 bases). V gave up 5 bases and J gave up 4 bases, with 18 bases separating them. CDR1 LNHDA and CDR2 SQIVND come from the germline V gene (reference sequence). The CDR3 has 16 amino acids. The chain's CDR3 is CASSPELRRGYNEQFF. The CDR3 nucleotides read TGTGCCAGTAGTCCCGAACTCCGGCGGGGATACAATGAGCAGTTCTTC.

This clone was seen once. The V call is TRBV12-2, the J call TRBJ1-2; the D call of TRBD1 is as the table states it, not checked on the DNA. TRBV12-2 is a pseudogene segment. This CDR3 contains 20 residues. CDR3 loop: CASRSLNRDSQGARSYGYTF. In DNA form, the CDR3 reads TGTGCAAGTCGCTCATTAAACCGGGATTCACAGGGGGCGCGTAGCTATGGCTACACCTTC.

This chain joins TRBV4-2 and TRBJ1-1; 7 bases are shared with TRBD1. CDR3 length: 12 residues. Germline V gives CDR1 LGHNA, CDR2 YNFKEQ. Trimming removed 4 bases from V and 6 bases from J; junction bases left unmatched: 2. The CDR3 spells CASSPGGSEAFF. As DNA, the CDR3 is TGTGCCAGCAGCCCAGGGGGATCTGAAGCTTTCTTT.

CDR3 sequence reads: CASRKRQGLLLEKLFF. CDR3 sequence (DNA): TGTGCCAGTAGAAAGAGACAGGGTCTGCTTTTGGAAAAACTGTTTTTT. This chain links TRBV19 with TRBJ1-4; the match to TRBD1 covers 7 bases. Germline CDR1 and CDR2: LNHDA and SQIVND (reference sequence). V lost 6 bases to trimming and J lost 8 bases; unmatched junction nucleotides: 15. This CDR3 contains 16 residues. Based on the CDR3 plus reference TRBV19 and TRBJ1-4, the full variable domain is DGGITQSPKYLFRKEGQNVTLSCEQNLNHDAMYWYRQDPGQGLRLIYYSQIVNDFQKGDIAEGYSVSREKKESFPLTVTSAQKNPTAFYLCASRKRQGLLLEKLFFGSGTQLSVL.

This rearrangement joins TRBV7-2 to TRBJ2-7, with 9 bases that match TRBD2. The CDR3 has 13 amino acids. Germline CDR1 and CDR2: SGHTA and FQGNSA. The CDR3: CASSWGGSSGGSV. DNA of the CDR3: TGTGCCAGCAGCTGGGGGGGGAGTAGCGGGGGCTCCGTC.

The genes are TRBV18 and TRBJ1-5; D is unresolved. This CDR3 has 13 residues. Germline lookup yields CDR1 KGHSH and CDR2 LQKENI. Between the trimmed V and J ends, which lost 2 bases and 9 bases, there was a span of 11 bases. This CDR3 reads CASSPGADRPQHF. CDR3 DNA: TGTGCCAGCTCACCAGGAGCGGATCGGCCCCAGCATTTT.

The chain is built from TRBV11-3 and TRBJ2-1, with a tentative D call TRBD2 (5 bases). Trimming cost V 4 bases and J 6 bases, with 13 bases left between them. This CDR3 contains 14 residues. From germline, CDR1 is SGHNT and CDR2 YENEEA. DNA for the CDR3: TGTGCCAGCAGCTCGCGGAGAGGAGGCAATGAGCAGTTCTTC. This encodes CASSSRRGGNEQFF. The whole variable domain, filled in from reference TRBV11-3 and TRBJ2-1, reads EAGVVQSPRYKIIEKKQPVAFWCNPISGHNTLYWYLQNLGQGPELLIRYENEEAVDDSQLPKDRFSAERLKGVDSTLKIQPAELGDSAVYLCASSSRRGGNEQFFGPGTRLTVL.

Here the CDR3 DNA reads TGTGCCAGCAGCTTAACAGGGGGAAACTATGGCTACACCTTC. As protein: CASSLTGGNYGYTF. The chain combines TRBV7-2 with TRBJ1-2, with TRBD1 identical over 8 bases. The CDR3 is 14 amino acids. Germline CDR1 SGHTA, CDR2 FQGNSA. V shed 2 bases and J 2 bases; nucleotides not matched to a gene: 1.

The chain couples TRBV5-1 to TRBJ2-7, with TRBD1 identical over 8 bases. CDR1 and CDR2 from the germline V gene are SGHRS and YFSETQ. Unmatched junction bases numbered 6, after V lost 2 bases and J lost 2 bases. This CDR3 has 15 amino acids. The CDR3 reads CASSFDTGGTYEQYF. The CDR3 DNA reads TGCGCCAGCAGCTTCGATACAGGGGGGACCTACGAGCAGTACTTC.

The count of this clone is one. V gene TRBV2 combines with J gene TRBJ2-3; the D gene is possibly TRBD1 (7 bases). Looked up from germline, CDR1 is SNHLY and CDR2 is FYNNEI. V gave up 6 bases and J gave up 5 bases, with 12 bases separating them. This CDR3 comprises 13 residues. The CDR3 bases are TGTGCCAGCAGGGGCAGGGGGGAAGATACGCAGTATTTT. Its protein is CASRGRGEDTQYF.

V gene TRBV9 combines with J gene TRBJ2-2; TRBD2 aligns across 13 bases. CDR3 size: 16 residues. Germline V CDR1 and CDR2: SGDLS, YYNGEE. The trim removed 2 bases at V and 8 bases at J, leaving 6 bases unmatched. The CDR3 spells CASSVGLAGDFGELFF. CDR3 bases: TGTGCCAGCAGCGTCGGACTAGCGGGAGATTTTGGGGAGCTGTTTTTT.

The rearrangement joins TRBV7-2 to TRBJ2-5, with 12 bases matching TRBD2. The germline V gene has CDR1 SGHTA and CDR2 FQGNSA. After removal of 6 bases from V and 5 bases from J, the junction contained 7 bases not matched to a gene. This CDR3 has 15 residues. The CDR3 DNA follows: TGTGCCAGCAGGTTGACTAGCGGGAGTGGGGAGACCCAGTACTTC. Protein: CASRLTSGSGETQYF.